This TCR beta chain was recorded in a study of OX40 agonist ivuxolimab in advanced cancers. Assay used: immunoSEQ multiplex PCR; TCRdb lists only in-frame clones, some missing. The table has around 79,000 clones, 80% to 95% seen once; the top ten hold roughly a tenth. V lost 6 bases and J lost 6, with 30 bases in between. This CDR3 has 19 residues. Germline CDR1 is SEHNR and CDR2 is FQNEAQ (reference sequence). Sequencing used CD4+ or CD8+ T cells sorted from blood, obtained in a trial of the OX40 agonist ivuxolimab. This sequence originates from an adult with an advanced solid tumor such as melanoma, head and neck, liver or kidney cancer. The chain joins TRBV7-9 to TRBJ2-1; D may match TRBD1 or TRBD2 (6 bases each). CDR3 sequence: CASSSWEAAKSWGANEQFF. The CDR3 region has the DNA TGTGCCAGCAGTTCCTGGGAAGCTGCTAAGAGCTGGGGGGCCAATGAGCAGTTCTTC.